The 25 T cell receptor beta chains given below trace back to one sample, sequenced in a study of vaccination effects on CD4 cells after COVID-19. Assay used: immunoSEQ multiplex PCR; TCRdb lists only in-frame clones, some missing. The table lists tens of thousands of clones, just over 70% of them singletons. For these receptors, no antigen is known. Before any sequencing was done, the ViraFEST assay used viral peptide pools to expand antigen-specific CD4+ T cells. Subsequent to a culture period of approximately 11 days, CD4+ T cells were isolated. Documented for the person is a PCR-confirmed SARS-CoV-2 infection occurring between March and December 2020. The material sequenced was CD4+ T cells from PBMCs cultured with a peptide pool, taken before COVID-19 vaccination. All receptors derive from a human donor who had a prior SARS-CoV-2 infection.

The J gene is TRBJ1-4, the V gene TRBV6-5, with 9 bases matching TRBD1. Germline V gene lookup returns CDR1 MNHEY and CDR2 SVGAGI. CDR3 length: 14 residues. J lost 7 bases, V lost 6 bases, and 6 bases had no gene match. The CDR3 here is CASRRTGGVEKLFF. DNA for the CDR3: TGTGCCAGCAGACGTACAGGGGGCGTTGAAAAACTGTTTTTT.

The chain has TRBV5-1 and TRBJ1-2; D may be TRBD1 (6 bases). Germline V lookup: CDR1 SGHRS, CDR2 YFSETQ. With 5 bases removed from V and 6 bases from J, the gap between germline ends came to 20 bases. The CDR3 covers 15 residues. The CDR3 loop reads CASRARQEAVDGYTF. CDR3 coding DNA: TGCGCCAGCAGGGCTAGACAGGAGGCGGTTGATGGCTACACCTTC.

The chain links TRBV6-6 to TRBJ2-1, with D unresolved. The CDR3 covers 11 residues. Germline CDR1 and CDR2: MNHNY and SVGAGI (reference sequence). V lost 4 bases to trimming and J lost 9 bases, with 7 bases between them. The CDR3 DNA reads TGTGCCAGCAGTTGGGGAATTGAGCAGTTCTTC. This encodes CASSWGIEQFF.

This chain joins TRBV6-1 and TRBJ1-2; TRBD1 agrees at 8 bases. Trimming cost V 4 bases and J 5 bases; bases outside gene matches: 6. The germline V gene encodes CDR1 MNHNS and CDR2 SASEGT. The CDR3 totals 14 residues. The CDR3 here is CASSAAGGGYGYTF. The DNA for the CDR3 is TGTGCCAGCAGTGCAGCAGGGGGCGGGTATGGCTACACCTTC.

The chain combines TRBV24-1 with TRBJ2-3, with 11 bases aligning to TRBD2. The CDR3 runs 15 residues. Losses at the gene ends were 7 bases for V and 2 bases for J; bases not matched to a gene: 4. Per the germline V gene, CDR1 is KGHDR and CDR2 is SFDVKD. The CDR3 protein is CATSSSGGATDTQYF. DNA of the CDR3: TGTGCCACCAGCAGTAGCGGGGGGGCCACAGATACGCAGTATTTT.

This clone was observed a handful of times. The chain links TRBV7-9 to TRBJ1-1, with TRBD1 identical over 10 bases. The germline CDR1 and CDR2 sequences are SEHNR and FQNEAQ (reference sequence). The CDR3 extends over 15 amino acids. V was pared by 5 bases and J by 1 base, with 4 bases of the junction left unmatched. This chain's CDR3 is CASSIRDRGNTEAFF. The CDR3 region has the DNA TGTGCCAGCAGCATCCGGGACAGGGGGAACACTGAAGCTTTCTTT. Based on the CDR3 plus reference TRBV7-9 and TRBJ1-1, the full variable domain is DTGVSQNPRHKITKRGQNVTFRCDPISEHNRLYWYRQTLGQGPEFLTYFQNEAQLEKSRLLSDRFSAERPKGSFSTLEIQRTEQGDSAMYLCASSIRDRGNTEAFFGQGTRLTVV.

The chain links TRBV6-2 or TRBV6-3 to TRBJ2-7, with 11 bases identical to TRBD1. V lost 2 bases and J lost 4; bases outside the gene matches: 10. The CDR3 covers 17 residues. CDR1 and CDR2 from the germline V gene are MNHEY and SVGEGT. The CDR3 region has the DNA TGTGCCAGCAGTTACCTCCTCGGACAGGGGGCAGGGTACGAGCAGTACTTC. It is translated as CASSYLLGQGAGYEQYF.

This clone appeared a few times. The chain has TRBV6-1 and TRBJ2-7; the match to TRBD1 covers 7 bases. The germline CDR1 and CDR2 sequences are MNHNS and SASEGT. Trimming at V came to 1 base and at J to 2 bases, leaving 5 bases not matched to a gene. The CDR3 extends over 15 amino acids. Here the CDR3 DNA reads TGTGCCAGCAGTGAAGAGGACAGGTCTCCCTACGAGCAGTACTTC. This encodes CASSEEDRSPYEQYF.

The CDR3 DNA reads as TGTGCCAGCAGTCCTCCGGGACAGGGTAGCACCGGGGAGCTGTTTTTT. Protein sequence: CASSPPGQGSTGELFF. The rearrangement joins TRBV6-6 to TRBJ2-2, with TRBD1 matching over 9 bases. Germline CDR1 reads MNHNY; CDR2 reads SVGAGI (reference sequence). The CDR3 covers 16 residues. Trimming at V came to 5 bases and at J to 4 bases, leaving 8 bases not matched to a gene.

The V call is TRBV4-1, the J call TRBJ2-1; D gene ambiguous. This CDR3 contains 14 residues. Germline CDR1 and CDR2: MGHRA and YSYEKL. Trimming removed 3 bases at V and 10 bases at J, with 16 bases between. DNA of the CDR3: TGCGCCAGCAGCCAGCAAAGTCCTCCCGCAGAGCAGTTCTTC. Amino acids: CASSQQSPPAEQFF.

This clone was found a few times. The rearrangement uses TRBV30 and TRBJ2-1; a weak D match, TRBD1 (6 bases). The germline V gene encodes CDR1 GTSNPN and CDR2 SVGIG (reference sequence). CDR3 size: 15 residues. V was shortened by 1 base and J by 6 bases, with 16 bases between the two germline ends. This CDR3 reads CAWSEGVAPVNEQFF. The CDR3 DNA reads as TGTGCCTGGAGTGAGGGGGTAGCCCCGGTCAATGAGCAGTTCTTC. Combining the CDR3 with reference TRBV30 and TRBJ2-1 gives the whole variable domain SQTIHQWPATLVQPVGSPLSLECTVEGTSNPNLYWYRQAAGRGLQLLFYSVGIGQISSEVPQNLSASRPQDRQFILSSKKLLLSDSGFYLCAWSEGVAPVNEQFFGPGTRLTVL.

The chain carries TRBV5-1 and TRBJ2-7; 10 bases are a match to TRBD2. Germline loops: CDR1 SGHRS, CDR2 YFSETQ. This CDR3 is 18 amino acids long. Trimming cost V 0 bases and J 4 bases; bases outside gene matches: 13. Here the CDR3 reads CASSLAPPRAGGMYEQYF. CDR3 bases: TGCGCCAGCAGCTTGGCTCCCCCGCGAGCGGGGGGGATGTACGAGCAGTACTTC.

V gene TRBV18 combines with J gene TRBJ2-3, with 7 nucleotides matching TRBD1. In germline, CDR1 is KGHSH, CDR2 LQKENI. The CDR3 loop spans 15 amino acids. V shed 3 bases and J 2 bases; nucleotides not matched to a gene: 5. Here the CDR3 DNA reads TGTGCCAGCTCACCCGGGACAGATCACACAGATACGCAGTATTTT. It specifies CASSPGTDHTDTQYF.

The V and J genes are TRBV25-1 and TRBJ1-1, with D possibly TRBD1 on 5 matching bases. The V end lost 7 bases, the J end lost 4 bases, and 13 bases lay between the germline ends. This CDR3 has 13 amino acids. The germline V gene has CDR1 MGHDK and CDR2 SYGVNS. CDR3 DNA sequence: TGTGCCAGCACGCAACAGGCGGGCACTGAAGCTTTCTTT. This gives the protein CASTQQAGTEAFF.

This clone was found a few times. The chain uses TRBV11-1 and TRBJ1-1; 10 bases fit TRBD1. Germline V gene lookup returns CDR1 SGHAT and CDR2 FQDESV (reference sequence). V trimming: 5 bases; J trimming: 1 base; junction bases outside the gene matches: 7. The CDR3 length is 16 residues. The CDR3 spells CASSKRQGARNTEAFF. The CDR3 DNA reads as TGTGCCAGCAGCAAACGACAGGGGGCTAGGAACACTGAAGCTTTCTTT.

The V and J genes are TRBV12-2 and TRBJ2-7; TRBD2, the table's D call, was not compared with the DNA. TRBV12-2 is a recognized pseudogene. The CDR3 is 15 amino acids. The CDR3 is CASRLVLAGVYEQYF. DNA for the CDR3: TGTGCAAGTCGCTTAGTGTTAGCGGGAGTCTACGAGCAGTACTTC.

Note on this clone: The sample carries other DNA sequences with the same CDR3. The chain carries TRBV10-3 and TRBJ1-3; no clear D. The CDR3 contains 13 residues. The V gene's germline CDR1 is ENHRY and CDR2 SYGVKD. The ends were cut back, 6 bases at V and 0 bases at J, with 6 bases in the middle. CDR3 DNA sequence: TGTGCCATCAGGGATAGCTCTGGAAACACCATATATTTT. This gives the protein CAIRDSSGNTIYF.

The chain has TRBV29-1 and TRBJ2-7; 8 nucleotides agree with TRBD1. The germline V gene has CDR1 SQVTM and CDR2 ANQGSEA. This CDR3 has 13 residues. Losses at the gene ends were 7 bases for V and 6 bases for J; bases not matched to a gene: 11. The chain's CDR3 is CSARTGWRSEQYF. Written as DNA, the CDR3 is TGCAGCGCCAGGACAGGGTGGAGGAGCGAGCAGTACTTC.

The V gene is TRBV7-9, the J gene TRBJ2-3; D remains ambiguous. The CDR3 sequence is 13 residues long. Trimming shortened V by 3 bases and J by 2 bases, and 6 bases separated the two germline ends. From germline, CDR1 is SEHNR and CDR2 FQNEAQ (reference sequence). In nucleotides, the CDR3 is TGTGCCAGCAGCTTCCGGCTCACAGATACGCAGTATTTT. Translation gives CASSFRLTDTQYF.

The chain has TRBV14 and TRBJ2-1; 8 nucleotides agree with TRBD2. V was clipped by 4 bases and J by 16 bases; unmatched bases: 9. This CDR3 region has 12 residues. CDR1 and CDR2 (germline): SGHDN, FVKESK. CDR3 sequence: CASSPYPGLGFF. The CDR3 region has the DNA TGTGCCAGCAGCCCTTACCCGGGACTAGGATTCTTC.

This clone has just a few counts. This rearrangement joins TRBV7-2 to TRBJ2-2; unclear D gene. Germline V gene sequence: CDR1 SGHTA, CDR2 FQGNSA. The CDR3 consists of 14 residues. V gave up 4 bases and J gave up 5 bases, with 11 bases separating them. In DNA, the CDR3 is TGTGCCAGCAGCTCCCGGACGAGAACCGGGGAGCTGTTTTTT. Its protein is CASSSRTRTGELFF.

The chain links TRBV6-5 to TRBJ1-2; 7 positions match TRBD1. Germline CDR1 and CDR2: MNHEY and SVGAGI. The CDR3 sequence is 14 residues long. Trimming at V came to 5 bases and at J to 6 bases, leaving 9 bases not matched to a gene. CDR3 DNA sequence: TGTGCCAGCAGTAGATGGGGGGACAGCCATGGCTACACCTTC. Protein sequence: CASSRWGDSHGYTF.

The chain is built from TRBV11-2 and TRBJ1-1, with D hard to call. V lost 5 bases and J lost 0, with 10 bases in between. This CDR3 spans 14 amino acids. Germline V lookup: CDR1 SGHAT, CDR2 FQNNGV. In DNA, the CDR3 is TGTGCCAGCAGCCACGCGCCAGTGAACACTGAAGCTTTCTTT. Protein sequence: CASSHAPVNTEAFF.

The J gene is TRBJ1-2, the V gene TRBV18, with D hard to call. CDR1 and CDR2 from the germline V gene are KGHSH and LQKENI. Trimming took 3 bases from V and 6 from J, leaving 8 bases between them. This CDR3 is 12 amino acids long. The chain's CDR3 is CASSPSGDGYTF. The CDR3 DNA is TGTGCCAGCTCACCGTCCGGGGATGGCTACACCTTC. The entire variable domain, with the rest obtained from reference TRBV18 and TRBJ1-2, is as follows: NAGVMQNPRHLVRRRGQEARLRCSPMKGHSHVYWYRQLPEEGLKFMVYLQKENIIDESGMPKERFSAEFPKEGPSILRIQQVVRGDSAAYFCASSPSGDGYTFGSGTRLTVV.

This chain uses TRBV6-5 with TRBJ2-3, with 7 bases matching TRBD1. The CDR3 has 15 residues. Germline assignment: CDR1 MNHEY and CDR2 SVGAGI. V dropped 4 bases and J dropped 3; count of bases not matched to a gene: 7. CDR3: CASSFRGIRTDTQYF. CDR3 nucleotide sequence: TGTGCCAGCAGTTTCAGGGGGATTAGGACAGATACGCAGTATTTT.